A selection of T cell receptor beta chains follows, all from one sample in a study of blood T cell repertoires in COVID-19. Data came from immunoSEQ multiplex PCR; TCRdb stores just in-frame clones and leaves some out. The repertoire holds hundreds of thousands of clones, with around 90% as singletons. The sample taken for sequencing was peripheral blood. These receptors were taken from a man aged 70 or older with acute or convalescent COVID-19. CDR3s include the opening cysteine and the closing phenylalanine or tryptophan. A D gene is named only where the DNA matches it firmly. Where a row states a size, it is once, few, many or the class of an expanded clone; other rows omit it.

V,size,J,D,DNA,CDR3
TRBV29-1,.,TRBJ2-3,TRBD2,TGCAGCGTGACCTCTGGCGGGAGAAGGACAGATACGCAGTATTTT,CSVTSGGRRTDTQYF
TRBV15,.,TRBJ1-5,.,TGTGCCACCAGCAGAGTTGGCCCCAATCAGCCCCAGCATTTT,CATSRVGPNQPQHF
TRBV6-5,.,TRBJ2-7,TRBD2,TGTGCCAGCAGGCCAGGGCTCGGGAGGACCTACGAGCAGTACTTC,CASRPGLGRTYEQYF
TRBV28,.,TRBJ2-7,TRBD1,TGTGCCAGCAGTCAGACAGGGCGGTTAGCCTACGAGCAGTACTTC,CASSQTGRLAYEQYF
TRBV7-2,.,TRBJ1-2,TRBD1,TGTGCCAAAAGGGGGCAGGACTATGGCTACACCTTC,CAKRGQDYGYTF
TRBV15,.,TRBJ1-2,.,TGTGCCACCAGCAGAGGGAGAGATGGCTACACCTTC,CATSRGRDGYTF
TRBV7-8,.,TRBJ2-3,.,TGTGCCAGCAGCTTGGGAGGTAGTAAGGGGGATACGCAGTATTTT,CASSLGGSKGDTQYF
TRBV25-1,.,TRBJ2-5,.,TGTGCCAGCAGTAGAGGACAGCTACTCCACCAAGAGACCCAGTACTTC,CASSRGQLLHQETQYF
TRBV20-1,.,TRBJ2-7,.,TGCAGTGCTATAGGGGTCGAGCAGTACTTC,CSAIGVEQYF
TRBV5-6,.,TRBJ1-5,.,TGTGCCAGCAGCCAGGGTTATCAGCCCCAGCATTTT,CASSQGYQPQHF
TRBV5-6,.,TRBJ2-5,.,TGTGCCAGCAGAGATGGGAGACAAGAGACCCAGTACTTC,CASRDGRQETQYF
TRBV11-2,.,TRBJ2-7,.,TGTGCCAGCAGCTTAGTACCCCCGGACGAGCAGTACTTC,CASSLVPPDEQYF
TRBV19,.,TRBJ2-2,TRBD2,TGTGCCAGTACCCTCTCTAGCGGGAGGGTCACCGGGGAGCTGTTTTTT,CASTLSSGRVTGELFF
TRBV5-1,.,TRBJ2-3,.,TGCGCCAGCAGCTCTGTAGTTAGCACAGATACGCAGTATTTT,CASSSVVSTDTQYF
TRBV5-1,.,TRBJ1-2,.,TGCGCCAGCAGCTTGACAAGGGGGTCGGGAATAGCTAACTATGGCTACACCTTC,CASSLTRGSGIANYGYTF
TRBV24-1,.,TRBJ2-1,TRBD2,TGTGCCACCAGTGACTCTAGCGGGAGGTATCCCTACAATGAGCAGTTCTTC,CATSDSSGRYPYNEQFF
TRBV28,few,TRBJ2-1,TRBD1,TGTGCCAGCAGTGACAGGGGGTTCGGGTACAATGAGCAGTTCTTC,CASSDRGFGYNEQFF
TRBV15,.,TRBJ1-3,TRBD1,TGTGCCACCAGCCTACGACAGGGCTCATCTGGAAACACCATATATTTT,CATSLRQGSSGNTIYF
TRBV18,.,TRBJ1-5,TRBD1,TGTGCCAGCTCACCAGTGGGGACAGGGGACCAGCCCCAGCATTTT,CASSPVGTGDQPQHF
TRBV18,.,TRBJ1-6,.,TGTGCCAGCTCACGCGGTGGTGACAATTCACCCCTCCACTTT,CASSRGGDNSPLHF
TRBV28,.,TRBJ2-5,.,TGTGCCAGCAGGCCTTACCGAGCGGGACAATACCAAGAGACCCAGTACTTC,CASRPYRAGQYQETQYF
TRBV7-8,.,TRBJ1-5,.,TGTGCCAGCAGCCTCAGGGGTCTAGGCAATCAGCCCCAGCATTTT,CASSLRGLGNQPQHF
TRBV7-2,.,TRBJ1-1,.,TGTGCCAGCAGCTTAGCTTCAAGTGGGCTACTCACAGAAGCTTTCTTT,CASSLASSGLLTEAFF
TRBV28,few,TRBJ1-3,.,TGTGCCAGCAGTTTTCGGGGGGCCTCTGGAAACACCATATATTTT,CASSFRGASGNTIYF
TRBV18,.,TRBJ2-5,.,TGTGCCAGCTCACCCCGGGACTTCCAAGAGACCCAGTACTTC,CASSPRDFQETQYF
TRBV7-2,.,TRBJ2-1,.,TGTGCCAGCAGCTTAGGGGGGGGCGGCTACAATGAGCAGTTCTTC,CASSLGGGGYNEQFF
TRBV6-2/TRBV6-3,once,TRBJ2-5,TRBD1,TGTGCCAGCAGCCACGGGACAGGGGGCCTTTTTCGAGAGACCCAGTACTTC,CASSHGTGGLFRETQYF
TRBV4-3,few,TRBJ1-4,.,TGCGCCAGCAGCCTCTCCTGGGGGGAGGGGTCGGATGAAAAACTGTTTTTT,CASSLSWGEGSDEKLFF
TRBV19,.,TRBJ1-2,TRBD1,TGTGCCAGTACCCTAAGGGGACAGGGCTATGGCTACACCTTC,CASTLRGQGYGYTF
TRBV7-6,.,TRBJ1-2,.,TGTGCCAGCAGTCCAATAAGTCCCCCCGGCGGGAACTATGGCTACACCTTC,CASSPISPPGGNYGYTF
TRBV24-1,.,TRBJ2-1,TRBD1,TGTGCCACCAGTGGACAGGGTGGGTATAGCGATGAGCAGTTCTTC,CATSGQGGYSDEQFF
TRBV5-4,.,TRBJ1-6,.,TGTGCCAGCAGCTTGGGAGGACCCCTCCACTTT,CASSLGGPLHF
TRBV11-2,.,TRBJ2-3,TRBD1,TGTGCCAGCAGCTTTGGGCCGGGACAGTTAACAGATACGCAGTATTTT,CASSFGPGQLTDTQYF
TRBV6-5,.,TRBJ1-6,TRBD1,TGTGCCAGCAGCCGGGGACAGGGGCTAAATTCACCCCTCCACTTT,CASSRGQGLNSPLHF
TRBV9,.,TRBJ1-2,.,TGTGCCAGCAGGCACAGGAGTGACTATGGCTACACCTTC,CASRHRSDYGYTF
TRBV6-6,.,TRBJ2-1,TRBD1,TGTGCCAGCAGACCCAGGACAGGGGCTAAGGAGCAGTTCTTC,CASRPRTGAKEQFF
TRBV4-1,.,TRBJ2-1,.,TGCGCCAGCAGCCAAGAATGGAGGGACAGAGAGTTCTTC,CASSQEWRDREFF
TRBV7-9,once,TRBJ2-2,.,TGTGCCAGCAGCTTAACCAGCGAGACCACCGGGGAGCTGTTTTTT,CASSLTSETTGELFF
TRBV7-2,.,TRBJ2-7,TRBD2,TGTGCCAGCAGCCCCCCCCAAGGGACTAGCTACGAGCAGTACTTC,CASSPPQGTSYEQYF
TRBV12-3/TRBV12-4,few,TRBJ1-2,.,TGTGCCAGCAGTTTACGGGCAGGGGCCGGCTACACCTTC,CASSLRAGAGYTF
TRBV20-1,once,TRBJ1-1,.,TGCAGTGCTAGTGTGGGAGACACTGAAGCTTTCTTT,CSASVGDTEAFF
TRBV5-4,.,TRBJ2-2,.,TGTGCCAGCAGCTTGCTTGGGGAGTACGGGGAGCTGTTTTTT,CASSLLGEYGELFF
TRBV4-3,.,TRBJ1-6,.,TGCGCCAGCAGCCAAGAACCGTGGCAGAATAATTCACCCCTCCACTTT,CASSQEPWQNNSPLHF
TRBV7-2,once,TRBJ2-1,TRBD2,TGTGCCTCCCGCCCGGGGAGCGGGGGGTCTTCCAATGAGCAGTTCTTC,CASRPGSGGSSNEQFF
TRBV11-2,.,TRBJ1-2,TRBD1,TGTGCCAGCAGCCGAGGACAGGCAGGCTATGGCTACACCTTC,CASSRGQAGYGYTF
TRBV15,.,TRBJ1-2,.,TGTGCCACCAGGGCAGGGGCGCTACAAAACTATGGCTACACCTTC,CATRAGALQNYGYTF
TRBV5-1,.,TRBJ2-3,.,TGCGCCAGCGGCCAGGATACGCAGTATTTT,CASGQDTQYF
TRBV19,.,TRBJ1-2,.,TGTGCCAGTAGTACCCCACAGGGAAGGGATGGCTACACCTTC,CASSTPQGRDGYTF
TRBV5-6,.,TRBJ1-4,.,TGTGCCAGCAGCCGGACAGCAACTAATGAAAAACTGTTTTTT,CASSRTATNEKLFF
TRBV3-1/TRBV3-2,.,TRBJ2-5,TRBD1,TGTGCCAGCAGCCAAGGGACAGGGCGCGTAGAGACCCAGTACTTC,CASSQGTGRVETQYF
TRBV5-5,.,TRBJ2-7,TRBD2,TGTGCCAGCAGCGCGGGGACTAGCAGGTCCTACGAGCAGTACTTC,CASSAGTSRSYEQYF
TRBV28,.,TRBJ2-1,.,TGTGCCAGCCTCGGGTACTCTGAGCAGTTCTTC,CASLGYSEQFF
TRBV7-2,.,TRBJ2-5,TRBD2,TGTGCCAGCAGCTCAGGACTAGCGGGATATTGGGAGACCCAGTACTTC,CASSSGLAGYWETQYF
TRBV2,.,TRBJ2-7,.,TGTGCCACACAGAGACAGGAAAGCTCCTACGAGCAGTACTTC,CATQRQESSYEQYF
TRBV5-1,.,TRBJ2-2,.,TGCGCCAGCAGCTTGTGGGGGGGCCAGGGCACCGGGGAGCTGTTTTTT,CASSLWGGQGTGELFF
TRBV19,.,TRBJ1-5,.,TGTGCCAGTAGCAGGACACTTTATAGCAATCAGCCCCAGCATTTT,CASSRTLYSNQPQHF
TRBV30,.,TRBJ1-5,TRBD1,TGTGCCTGGAGTCCCCCGACAGGGGGCGGTCAGCCCCAGCATTTT,CAWSPPTGGGQPQHF